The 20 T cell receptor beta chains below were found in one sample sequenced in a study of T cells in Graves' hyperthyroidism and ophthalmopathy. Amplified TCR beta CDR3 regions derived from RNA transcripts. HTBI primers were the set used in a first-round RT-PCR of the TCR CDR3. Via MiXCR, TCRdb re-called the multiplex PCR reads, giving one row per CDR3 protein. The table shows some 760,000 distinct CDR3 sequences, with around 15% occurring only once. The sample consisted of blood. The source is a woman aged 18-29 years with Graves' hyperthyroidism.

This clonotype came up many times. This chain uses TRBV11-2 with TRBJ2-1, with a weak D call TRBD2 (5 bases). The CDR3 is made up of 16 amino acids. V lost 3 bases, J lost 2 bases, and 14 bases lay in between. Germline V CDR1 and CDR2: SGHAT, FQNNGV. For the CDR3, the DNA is TGTGCCAGCAGCTTGTTCATGAGGGAGACCTACAATGAGCAGTTCTTC. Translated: CASSLFMRETYNEQFF.

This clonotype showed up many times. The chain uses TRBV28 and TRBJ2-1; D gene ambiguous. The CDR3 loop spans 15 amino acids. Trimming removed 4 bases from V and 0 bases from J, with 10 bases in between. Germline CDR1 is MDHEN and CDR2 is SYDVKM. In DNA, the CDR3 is TGTGCCAGCAGTTGGTTGCCCCCCTCCTACAATGAGCAGTTCTTC. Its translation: CASSWLPPSYNEQFF.

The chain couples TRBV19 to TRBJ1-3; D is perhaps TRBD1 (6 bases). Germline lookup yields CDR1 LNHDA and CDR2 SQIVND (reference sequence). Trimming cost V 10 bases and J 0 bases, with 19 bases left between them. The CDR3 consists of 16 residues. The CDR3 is CAIRTAGTSSGNTIYF. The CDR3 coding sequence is TGTGCCATCAGGACAGCTGGTACTTCCTCTGGAAACACCATATATTTT.

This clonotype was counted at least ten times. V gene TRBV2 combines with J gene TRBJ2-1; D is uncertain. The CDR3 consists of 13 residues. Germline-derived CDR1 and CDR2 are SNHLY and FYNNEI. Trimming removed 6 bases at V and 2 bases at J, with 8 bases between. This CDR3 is CASRPGTYNEQFF. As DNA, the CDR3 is TGTGCCAGCAGGCCGGGTACCTACAATGAGCAGTTCTTC.

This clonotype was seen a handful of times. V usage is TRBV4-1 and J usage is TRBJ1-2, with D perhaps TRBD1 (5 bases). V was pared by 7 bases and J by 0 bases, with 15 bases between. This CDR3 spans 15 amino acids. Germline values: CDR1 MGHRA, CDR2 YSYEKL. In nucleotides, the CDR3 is TGCGCCAGCACGGACCCCCAGGGACCTAACTATGGCTACACCTTC. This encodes CASTDPQGPNYGYTF.

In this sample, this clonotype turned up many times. The CDR3 region has the DNA TGTGCCAGCAGGCCCGATAGCCTGGCCCCCTCCTATGGCTACACCTTC. Its protein product is CASRPDSLAPSYGYTF. This chain uses TRBV12-3 or TRBV12-4 with TRBJ1-2; D gene unclear. Trimming took off 6 bases at V and 4 bases at J, with 21 bases between the two ends. The length of the CDR3 is 16 residues.

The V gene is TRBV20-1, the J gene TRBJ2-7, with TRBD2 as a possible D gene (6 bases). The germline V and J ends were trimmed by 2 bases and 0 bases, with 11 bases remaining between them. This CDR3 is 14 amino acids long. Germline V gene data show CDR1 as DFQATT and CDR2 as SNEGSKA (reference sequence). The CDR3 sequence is CSARRSGLSYEQYF. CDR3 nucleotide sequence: TGCAGTGCTAGACGATCGGGACTCTCCTACGAGCAGTACTTC.

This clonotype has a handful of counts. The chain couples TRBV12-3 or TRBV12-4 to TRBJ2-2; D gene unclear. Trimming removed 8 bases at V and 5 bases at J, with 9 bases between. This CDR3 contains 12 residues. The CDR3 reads CASAVGTGELFF. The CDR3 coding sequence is TGTGCCAGCGCCGTGGGAACCGGGGAGCTGTTTTTT.

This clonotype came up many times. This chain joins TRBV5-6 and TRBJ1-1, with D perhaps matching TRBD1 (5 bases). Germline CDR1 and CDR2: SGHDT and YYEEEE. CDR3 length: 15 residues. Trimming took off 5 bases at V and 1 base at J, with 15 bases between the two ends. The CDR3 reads CASRRSRGANTEAFF. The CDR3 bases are TGTGCCAGCAGAAGATCACGGGGCGCGAACACTGAAGCTTTCTTT.

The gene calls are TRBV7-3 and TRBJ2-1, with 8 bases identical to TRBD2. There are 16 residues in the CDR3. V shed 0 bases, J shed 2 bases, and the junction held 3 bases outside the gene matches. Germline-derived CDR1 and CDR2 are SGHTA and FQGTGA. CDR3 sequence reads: CASSLTGLAPYNEQFF. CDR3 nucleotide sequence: TGTGCCAGCAGCTTAACCGGACTAGCACCCTACAATGAGCAGTTCTTC. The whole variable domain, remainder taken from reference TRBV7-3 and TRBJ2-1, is GAGVSQTPSNKVTEKGKYVELRCDPISGHTALYWYRQSLGQGPEFLIYFQGTGAADDSGLPNDRFFAVRPEGSVSTLKIQRTERGDSAVYLCASSLTGLAPYNEQFFGPGTRLTVL.

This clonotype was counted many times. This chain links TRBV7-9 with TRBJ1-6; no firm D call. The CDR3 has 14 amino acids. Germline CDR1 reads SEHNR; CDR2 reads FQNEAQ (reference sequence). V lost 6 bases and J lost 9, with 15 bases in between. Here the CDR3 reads CASSFSYLSSPLHF. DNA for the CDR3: TGTGCCAGCAGTTTTAGTTATCTGTCTTCACCCCTCCACTTT.

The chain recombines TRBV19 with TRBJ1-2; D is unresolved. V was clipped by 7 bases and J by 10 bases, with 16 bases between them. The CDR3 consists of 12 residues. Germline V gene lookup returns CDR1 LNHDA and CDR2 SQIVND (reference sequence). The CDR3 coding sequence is TGTGCCAGTATGGGGTACGGGCACCCCTACACCTTC. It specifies CASMGYGHPYTF.

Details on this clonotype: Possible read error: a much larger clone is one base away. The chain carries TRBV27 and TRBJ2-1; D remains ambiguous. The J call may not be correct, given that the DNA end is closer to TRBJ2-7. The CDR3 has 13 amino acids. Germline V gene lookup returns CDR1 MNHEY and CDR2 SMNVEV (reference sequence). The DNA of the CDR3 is TGTGCCAGCAGGCTGAGCTCCTACAATGAGCAGTACTTC. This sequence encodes CASRLSSYNEQYF.

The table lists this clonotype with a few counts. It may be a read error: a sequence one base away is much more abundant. DNA for the CDR3: TGTGCCAGCAGCTTAGCGCTAAATACGCAGTATTTT. Translation gives CASSLALNTQYF. V is TRBV7-9 and J is TRBJ2-3; D not resolved. The CDR3 extends over 12 amino acids. Per germline, CDR1 SEHNR and CDR2 FQNEAQ (reference sequence). Trimming cost V 0 bases and J 7 bases, with 5 bases left between them.

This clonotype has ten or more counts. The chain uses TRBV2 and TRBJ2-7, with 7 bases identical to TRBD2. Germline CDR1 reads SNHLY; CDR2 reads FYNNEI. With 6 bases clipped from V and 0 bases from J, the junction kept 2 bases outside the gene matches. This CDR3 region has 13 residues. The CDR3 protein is CASRAGVSYEQYF. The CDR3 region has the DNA TGTGCCAGCAGGGCGGGGGTCTCCTACGAGCAGTACTTC.

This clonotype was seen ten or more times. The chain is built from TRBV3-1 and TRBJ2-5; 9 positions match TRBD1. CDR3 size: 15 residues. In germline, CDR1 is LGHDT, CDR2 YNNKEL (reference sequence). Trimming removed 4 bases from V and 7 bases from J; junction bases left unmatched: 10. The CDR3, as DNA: TGTGCCAGCAGCCCTGGGACAGGGCCCTCCTGGACCCAGTACTTC. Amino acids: CASSPGTGPSWTQYF.

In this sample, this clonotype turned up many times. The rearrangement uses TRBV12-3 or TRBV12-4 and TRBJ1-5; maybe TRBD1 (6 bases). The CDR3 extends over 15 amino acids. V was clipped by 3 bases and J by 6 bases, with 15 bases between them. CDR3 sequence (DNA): TGTGCCAGCAGTTTCGGCAGGGGAGAAGGTCAGCCCCAGCATTTT. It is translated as CASSFGRGEGQPQHF.

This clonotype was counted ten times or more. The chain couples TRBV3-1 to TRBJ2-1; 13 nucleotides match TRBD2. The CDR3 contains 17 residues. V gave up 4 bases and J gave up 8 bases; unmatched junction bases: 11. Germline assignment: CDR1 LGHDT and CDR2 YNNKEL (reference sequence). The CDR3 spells CASSPYRLAGGQDEQFF. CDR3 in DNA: TGTGCCAGCAGCCCCTACCGACTAGCGGGGGGACAGGATGAGCAGTTCTTC.

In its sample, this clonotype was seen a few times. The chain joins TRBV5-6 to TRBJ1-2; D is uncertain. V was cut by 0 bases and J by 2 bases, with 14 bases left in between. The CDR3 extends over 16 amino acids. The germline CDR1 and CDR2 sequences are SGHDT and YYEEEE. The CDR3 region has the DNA TGTGCCAGCAGCTTGGGTTTGGAGGGCGAGAACTATGGCTACACCTTC. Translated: CASSLGLEGENYGYTF.

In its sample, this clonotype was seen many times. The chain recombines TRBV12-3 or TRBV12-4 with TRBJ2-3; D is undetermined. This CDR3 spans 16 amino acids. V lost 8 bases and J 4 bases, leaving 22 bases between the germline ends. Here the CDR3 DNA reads TGTGCCAGCCTCCCCGCATTGGCGGCTCCGGCAGATACGCAGTATTTT. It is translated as CASLPALAAPADTQYF.